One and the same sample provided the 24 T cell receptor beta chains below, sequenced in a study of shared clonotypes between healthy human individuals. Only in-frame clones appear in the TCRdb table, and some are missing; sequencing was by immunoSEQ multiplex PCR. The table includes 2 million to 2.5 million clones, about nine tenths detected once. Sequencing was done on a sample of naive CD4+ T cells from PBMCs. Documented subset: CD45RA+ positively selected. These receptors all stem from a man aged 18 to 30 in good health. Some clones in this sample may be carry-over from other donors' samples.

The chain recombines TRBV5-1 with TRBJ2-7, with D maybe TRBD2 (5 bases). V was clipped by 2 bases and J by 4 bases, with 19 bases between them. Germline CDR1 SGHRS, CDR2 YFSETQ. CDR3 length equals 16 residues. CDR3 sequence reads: CASSLGLASSRYEQYF. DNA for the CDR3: TGCGCCAGCAGCTTAGGATTAGCGTCCTCGAGGTACGAGCAGTACTTC.

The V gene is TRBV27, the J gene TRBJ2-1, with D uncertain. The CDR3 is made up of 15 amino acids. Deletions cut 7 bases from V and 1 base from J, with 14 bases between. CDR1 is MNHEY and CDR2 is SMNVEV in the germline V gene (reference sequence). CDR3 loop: CASTPTDVSYNEQFF. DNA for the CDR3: TGTGCCAGCACCCCCACTGACGTATCCTACAATGAGCAGTTCTTC.

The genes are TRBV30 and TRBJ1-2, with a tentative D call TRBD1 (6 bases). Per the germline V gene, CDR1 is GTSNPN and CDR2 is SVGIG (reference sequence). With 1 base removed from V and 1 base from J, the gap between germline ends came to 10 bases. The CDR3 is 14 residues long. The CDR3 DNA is TGTGCCTGGAGTGCTTACAGGGATAACTATGGCTACACCTTC. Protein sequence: CAWSAYRDNYGYTF.

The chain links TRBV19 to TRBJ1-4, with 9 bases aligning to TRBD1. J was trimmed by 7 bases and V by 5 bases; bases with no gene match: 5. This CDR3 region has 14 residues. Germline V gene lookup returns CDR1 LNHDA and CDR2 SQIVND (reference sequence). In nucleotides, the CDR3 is TGTGCCAGTAGTCCCGGGACAGGGAGTGAAAAACTGTTTTTT. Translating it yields CASSPGTGSEKLFF.

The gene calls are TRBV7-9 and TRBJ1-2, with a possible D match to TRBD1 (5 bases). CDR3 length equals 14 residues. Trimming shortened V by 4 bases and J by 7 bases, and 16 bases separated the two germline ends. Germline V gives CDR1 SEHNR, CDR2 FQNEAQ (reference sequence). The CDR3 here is CASSSGQRTGGYTF. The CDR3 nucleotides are TGTGCCAGCAGCTCCGGACAACGGACGGGTGGCTACACCTTC. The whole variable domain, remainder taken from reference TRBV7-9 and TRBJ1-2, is DTGVSQNPRHKITKRGQNVTFRCDPISEHNRLYWYRQTLGQGPEFLTYFQNEAQLEKSRLLSDRFSAERPKGSFSTLEIQRTEQGDSAMYLCASSSGQRTGGYTFGSGTRLTVV.

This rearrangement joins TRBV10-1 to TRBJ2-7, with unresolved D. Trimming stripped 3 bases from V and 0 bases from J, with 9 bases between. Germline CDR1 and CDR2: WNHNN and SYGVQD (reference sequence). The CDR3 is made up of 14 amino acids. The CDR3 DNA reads TGCGCCAGCAGTGATCGGAGAAACTCCTACGAGCAGTACTTC. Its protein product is CASSDRRNSYEQYF.

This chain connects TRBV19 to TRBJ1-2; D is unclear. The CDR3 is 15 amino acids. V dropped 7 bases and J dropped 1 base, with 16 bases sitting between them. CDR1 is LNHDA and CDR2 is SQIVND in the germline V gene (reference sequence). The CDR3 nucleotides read TGTGCCAGTAAGGCTAGGCAGAGTCTTAACTATGGCTACACCTTC. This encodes CASKARQSLNYGYTF.

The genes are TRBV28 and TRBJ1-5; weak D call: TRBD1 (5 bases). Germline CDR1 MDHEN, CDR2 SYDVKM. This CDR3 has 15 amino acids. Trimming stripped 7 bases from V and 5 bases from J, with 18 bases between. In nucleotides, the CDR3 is TGTGCCAGCAAAAAGGCCGACAGAAAGGATCAGCCCCAGCATTTT. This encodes CASKKADRKDQPQHF. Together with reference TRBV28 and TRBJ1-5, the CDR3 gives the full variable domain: DVKVTQSSRYLVKRTGEKVFLECVQDMDHENMFWYRQDPGLGLRLIYFSYDVKMKEKGDIPEGYSVSREKKERFSLILESASTNQTSMYLCASKKADRKDQPQHFGDGTRLSIL.

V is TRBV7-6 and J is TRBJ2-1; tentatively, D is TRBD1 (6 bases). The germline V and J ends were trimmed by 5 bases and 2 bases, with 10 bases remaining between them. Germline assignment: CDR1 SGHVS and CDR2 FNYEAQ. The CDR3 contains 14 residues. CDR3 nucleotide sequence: TGTGCCAGCAGCCGTTGGGACACCTACAATGAGCAGTTCTTC. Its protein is CASSRWDTYNEQFF.

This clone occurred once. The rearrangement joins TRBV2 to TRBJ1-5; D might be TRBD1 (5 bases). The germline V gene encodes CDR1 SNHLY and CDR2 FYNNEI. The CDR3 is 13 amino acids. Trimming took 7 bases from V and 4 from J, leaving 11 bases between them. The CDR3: CASTTDLNQPQHF. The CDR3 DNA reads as TGTGCCAGCACGACAGACCTTAATCAGCCCCAGCATTTT.

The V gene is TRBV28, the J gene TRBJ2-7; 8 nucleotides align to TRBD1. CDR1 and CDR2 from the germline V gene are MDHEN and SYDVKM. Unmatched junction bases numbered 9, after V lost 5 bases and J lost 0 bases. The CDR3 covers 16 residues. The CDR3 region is CASSPTPDRASYEQYF. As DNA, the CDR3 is TGTGCCAGCAGTCCGACGCCGGACAGGGCCTCCTACGAGCAGTACTTC.

DNA of the CDR3: TGTGCCGCCCCGACCCGGGGCAGTTACAATGAGCAGTTCTTC. Residues: CAAPTRGSYNEQFF. V is TRBV30 and J is TRBJ2-1; D is possibly TRBD1 or TRBD2 (5 bases each). The CDR3 is 14 amino acids. In germline, CDR1 is GTSNPN, CDR2 SVGIG (reference sequence). Trimming took off 8 bases at V and 4 bases at J, with 18 bases between the two ends.

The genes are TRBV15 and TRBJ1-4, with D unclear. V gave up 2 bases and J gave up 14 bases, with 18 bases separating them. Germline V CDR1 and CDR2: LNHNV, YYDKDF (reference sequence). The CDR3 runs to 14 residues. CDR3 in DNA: TGTGCCACCAGCAGACAAACGGGGTCCCTGGGGCTGTTTTTT. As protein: CATSRQTGSLGLFF. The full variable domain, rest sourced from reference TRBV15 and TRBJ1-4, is DAMVIQNPRYQVTQFGKPVTLSCSQTLNHNVMYWYQQKSSQAPKLLFHYYDKDFNNEADTPDNFQSRRPNTSFCFLDIRSPGLGDTAMYLCATSRQTGSLGLFFGSGTQLSVL.

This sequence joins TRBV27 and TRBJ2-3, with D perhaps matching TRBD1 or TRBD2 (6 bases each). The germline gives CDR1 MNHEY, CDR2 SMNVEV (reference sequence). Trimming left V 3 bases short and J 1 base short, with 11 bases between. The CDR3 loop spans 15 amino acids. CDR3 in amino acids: CASSLPGAGTDTQYF. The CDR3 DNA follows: TGTGCCAGCAGTTTGCCGGGGGCGGGCACAGATACGCAGTATTTT.

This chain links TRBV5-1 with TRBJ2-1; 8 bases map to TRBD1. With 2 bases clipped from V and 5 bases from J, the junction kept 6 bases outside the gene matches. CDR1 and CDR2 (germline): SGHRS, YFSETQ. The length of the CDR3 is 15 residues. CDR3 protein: CASSFLQGANNEQFF. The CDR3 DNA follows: TGCGCCAGCAGCTTCCTGCAGGGGGCGAACAATGAGCAGTTCTTC.

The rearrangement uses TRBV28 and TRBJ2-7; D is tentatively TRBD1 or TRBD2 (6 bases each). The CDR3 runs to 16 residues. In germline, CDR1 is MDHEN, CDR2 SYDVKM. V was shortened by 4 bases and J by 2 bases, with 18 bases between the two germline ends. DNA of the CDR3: TGTGCCAGCAGTTCCATTGGGGGGCGGGCCCCCTACGAGCAGTACTTC. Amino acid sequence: CASSSIGGRAPYEQYF.

Here the CDR3 DNA reads TGTGCCAGTAGTATCCACCCAACAGGGTATCAGCCCCAGCATTTT. Translation gives CASSIHPTGYQPQHF. The chain carries TRBV19 and TRBJ1-5, with D possibly being TRBD1 (6 bases). V was cut by 3 bases and J by 5 bases, with 14 bases left in between. The CDR3 sequence is 15 residues long. Germline CDR1 LNHDA, CDR2 SQIVND (reference sequence).

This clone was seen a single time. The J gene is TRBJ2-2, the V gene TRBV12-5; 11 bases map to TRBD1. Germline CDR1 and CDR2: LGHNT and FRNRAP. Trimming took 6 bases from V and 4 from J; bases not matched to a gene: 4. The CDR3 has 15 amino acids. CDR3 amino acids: CASGSGQGVTGELFF. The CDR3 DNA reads TGTGCTAGTGGCTCGGGACAGGGGGTCACCGGGGAGCTGTTTTTT.

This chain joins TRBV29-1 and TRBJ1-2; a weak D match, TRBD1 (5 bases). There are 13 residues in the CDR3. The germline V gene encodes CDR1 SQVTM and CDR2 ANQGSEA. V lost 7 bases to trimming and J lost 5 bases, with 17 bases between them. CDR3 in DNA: TGCAGCGCCGTCGGGGGACCGGGGTATGGCTACACCTTC. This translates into CSAVGGPGYGYTF.

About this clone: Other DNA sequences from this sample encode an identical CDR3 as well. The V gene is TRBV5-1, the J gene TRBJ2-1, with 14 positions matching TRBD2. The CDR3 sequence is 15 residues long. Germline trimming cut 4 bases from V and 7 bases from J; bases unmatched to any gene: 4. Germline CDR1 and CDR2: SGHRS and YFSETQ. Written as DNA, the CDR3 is TGCGCCAGCAGCCTAGGGACTAGCGGGAGTAATGAGCAGTTCTTC. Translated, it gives CASSLGTSGSNEQFF.

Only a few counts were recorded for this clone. Written as DNA, the CDR3 is TGTGCCAGCAGTGTACACTACGAGCAGTACTTC. Its translation: CASSVHYEQYF. V gene TRBV2 combines with J gene TRBJ2-7, with D unclear. Trimming pared 4 bases from V and 3 bases from J, leaving 4 bases between. The CDR3 totals 11 residues. CDR1 SNHLY and CDR2 FYNNEI come from the germline V gene.

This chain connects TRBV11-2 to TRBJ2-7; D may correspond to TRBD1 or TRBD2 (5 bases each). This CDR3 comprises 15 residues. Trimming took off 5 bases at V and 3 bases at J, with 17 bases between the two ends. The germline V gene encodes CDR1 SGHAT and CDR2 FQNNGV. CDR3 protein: CASSPQPGPIYEQYF. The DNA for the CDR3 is TGTGCCAGCAGCCCTCAACCGGGACCCATCTACGAGCAGTACTTC.

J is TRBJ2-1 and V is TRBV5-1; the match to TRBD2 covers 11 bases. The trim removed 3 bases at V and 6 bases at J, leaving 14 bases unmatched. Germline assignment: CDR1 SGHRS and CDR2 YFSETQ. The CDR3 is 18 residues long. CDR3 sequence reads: CASSSELAGGPRSNEQFF. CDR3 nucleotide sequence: TGCGCCAGCAGCTCGGAGCTAGCGGGAGGCCCGCGCTCCAATGAGCAGTTCTTC.

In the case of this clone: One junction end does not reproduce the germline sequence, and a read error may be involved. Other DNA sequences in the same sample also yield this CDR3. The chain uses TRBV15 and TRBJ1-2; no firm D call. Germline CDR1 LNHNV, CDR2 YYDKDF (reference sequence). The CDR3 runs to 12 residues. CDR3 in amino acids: CATSRESYGYTF. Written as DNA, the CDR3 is TGTGCCACCAGCCGAGAGAGCTATGGCTACACCTTC.